These 12 T cell receptor beta chains were sequenced from one sample in a study of OX40 agonist ivuxolimab in advanced cancers. Produced via immunoSEQ multiplex PCR; TCRdb's table is partial and in-frame only. The sample yields about 50,000 clones, roughly 90% seen once. Sequences were derived from CD4+ or CD8+ T cells sorted from blood, sampled in a trial of the OX40 agonist ivuxolimab. The receptors were gathered from an adult with an advanced solid tumor such as melanoma, head and neck, liver or kidney cancer.

The chain joins TRBV14 to TRBJ1-2; D unclear. Germline CDR1 and CDR2: SGHDN and FVKESK. V was shortened by 1 base and J by 3 bases, with 15 bases between the two germline ends. The CDR3 runs to 16 residues. CDR3 loop: CASSQGWRATYYGYTF. In nucleotides, the CDR3 is TGTGCCAGCAGCCAAGGGTGGAGAGCAACCTACTATGGCTACACCTTC.

This chain joins TRBV7-9 and TRBJ2-3; 7 bases fit TRBD1. Trimming at V came to 4 bases and at J to 4 bases, leaving 11 bases not matched to a gene. The length of the CDR3 is 16 residues. Germline V lookup: CDR1 SEHNR, CDR2 FQNEAQ (reference sequence). CDR3 coding DNA: TGTGCCAGCAGCTCCCCGACAGGGCCGGTTGCAGATACGCAGTATTTT. It yields the protein CASSSPTGPVADTQYF.

The chain combines TRBV6-5 with TRBJ1-1, with a possible D match to TRBD1 (5 bases). The CDR3 has 14 residues. V gave up 3 bases and J gave up 3 bases, with 11 bases separating them. Germline loops: CDR1 MNHEY, CDR2 SVGAGI. DNA of the CDR3: TGTGCCAGCAGTTATCCAGGGCCTTACACTGAAGCTTTCTTT. It codes for CASSYPGPYTEAFF.

This clone was detected only a few times. The chain combines TRBV5-4 with TRBJ2-7, with 7 bases aligning to TRBD1. CDR3 length: 14 amino acids. Germline CDR1 and CDR2: SGHNT and YYREEE (reference sequence). V dropped 4 bases and J dropped 0; count of bases not matched to a gene: 4. The CDR3 nucleotides are TGTGCCAGCAGCGGGGACAGTCTCTCCTACGAGCAGTACTTC. Residues: CASSGDSLSYEQYF.

The J gene is TRBJ2-2, the V gene TRBV29-1; D is perhaps TRBD1 (7 bases). V lost 4 bases, J lost 4 bases, and 13 bases lay in between. This CDR3 spans 14 amino acids. Germline CDR1 SQVTM, CDR2 ANQGSEA. The CDR3 DNA follows: TGCAGCGTTGGCGGAGGGGGCGTCACCGGGGAGCTGTTTTTT. It is translated as CSVGGGGVTGELFF.

The gene calls are TRBV2 and TRBJ2-3; D is unclear. The V end was cut by 10 bases, the J end by 2 bases, with 4 bases between. Germline V gene sequence: CDR1 SNHLY, CDR2 FYNNEI. This CDR3 comprises 10 residues. The CDR3 sequence: CATHTDTQYF. The DNA for the CDR3 is TGTGCCACCCACACAGATACGCAGTATTTT.

J is TRBJ1-6 and V is TRBV29-1, with 9 bases that match TRBD1. CDR1 SQVTM and CDR2 ANQGSEA come from the germline V gene. This CDR3 has 14 amino acids. V was clipped by 6 bases and J by 8 bases; unmatched bases: 8. The CDR3: CSVRVGTGYSPLHF. The CDR3 region has the DNA TGCAGCGTCCGTGTTGGGACAGGGTATTCACCCCTCCACTTT.

This chain connects TRBV6-5 to TRBJ1-2, with 7 bases aligning to TRBD1. Germline V gives CDR1 MNHEY, CDR2 SVGAGI. The CDR3 has 15 amino acids. The V segment lost 2 bases and the J segment 4 bases; nucleotides outside the gene matches: 7. The CDR3 protein is CASSYGGTAFYGYTF. For the CDR3, the DNA is TGTGCCAGCAGTTACGGGGGGACAGCATTCTATGGCTACACCTTC.

The rearrangement links TRBV28 to TRBJ2-2, with 8 nucleotides matching TRBD1. After removal of 2 bases from V and 1 base from J, the junction contained 6 bases not matched to a gene. Looked up from germline, CDR1 is MDHEN and CDR2 is SYDVKM. The CDR3 loop spans 17 amino acids. The CDR3 here is CASSLPRGQGNTGELFF. The DNA of the CDR3 is TGTGCCAGCAGTTTACCACGAGGACAGGGGAACACCGGGGAGCTGTTTTTT.

The rearrangement uses TRBV28 and TRBJ2-7, with 7 bases matching TRBD1. The V gene's germline CDR1 is MDHEN and CDR2 SYDVKM. Germline trimming cut 6 bases from V and 2 bases from J; bases unmatched to any gene: 4. The CDR3 consists of 13 residues. CDR3: CASRRGPPYEQYF. The CDR3 DNA is TGTGCCAGCAGAAGGGGGCCACCCTACGAGCAGTACTTC.

This rearrangement joins TRBV2 to TRBJ1-3; D remains ambiguous. The length of the CDR3 is 15 residues. CDR1 is SNHLY and CDR2 is FYNNEI in the germline V gene. V lost 2 bases to trimming and J lost 0 bases, with 8 bases between them. As DNA, the CDR3 is TGTGCCAGCAGTGAAACGACAAACTCTGGAAACACCATATATTTT. As protein: CASSETTNSGNTIYF.

The chain uses TRBV7-9 and TRBJ2-5, with TRBD2 matching over 10 bases. The V and J ends lost 5 bases and 8 bases, in that order; junction bases with no gene match: 5. Per germline, CDR1 SEHNR and CDR2 FQNEAQ (reference sequence). This CDR3 has 13 amino acids. CDR3 DNA: TGTGCCAGCAGCCCCAGGACTAGCGGAACCCAGTACTTC. It encodes CASSPRTSGTQYF. Variable domain in full (rest from reference TRBV7-9 and TRBJ2-5): DTGVSQNPRHKITKRGQNVTFRCDPISEHNRLYWYRQTLGQGPEFLTYFQNEAQLEKSRLLSDRFSAERPKGSFSTLEIQRTEQGDSAMYLCASSPRTSGTQYFGPGTRLLVL.